This is a list of T cell receptor beta chains from one sample in a study of regulatory T cells in long-lasting Graves disease. TCRdb analysed the multiplex PCR reads with MiXCR anew, one entry per CDR3 protein. This table holds fewer than 650,000 distinct CDR3 sequences, around 15% found once. The same data also contributed to another study, on T cells in Graves' hyperthyroidism and ophthalmopathy.

The source was peripheral blood mononuclear cells (PBMCs), collected at new diagnosis, from a patient treated with antithyroid drugs. These receptors all stem from a woman aged 25 to 39 with Graves disease. CDR3s leave out the opening cysteine and the closing phenylalanine or tryptophan. Fields, in order: D gene, V gene, CDR3 protein. The D gene is left open where the match is weak.

D gene: NA; V gene: TRBV12-3/TRBV12-4; CDR3 protein: ASRGPRDKYTGELF
D gene: NA; V gene: TRBV7-2; CDR3 protein: ASSSVGTLLYNEQF
D gene: TRBD1; V gene: TRBV12-3/TRBV12-4; CDR3 protein: ASSLLRDRDGYT
D gene: TRBD2; V gene: TRBV28; CDR3 protein: ASSILGGLAGRYEQY
D gene: NA; V gene: TRBV20-1; CDR3 protein: SASRDGNYGYT
D gene: NA; V gene: TRBV6-1; CDR3 protein: ASSKVGAF
D gene: NA; V gene: TRBV2; CDR3 protein: ASSELPTANYGYT
D gene: NA; V gene: TRBV11-3; CDR3 protein: ASSLNRLARGYNNEQF
D gene: NA; V gene: TRBV11-2; CDR3 protein: ASSSSAGSGF
D gene: NA; V gene: TRBV29-1; CDR3 protein: SVKGDNFCT